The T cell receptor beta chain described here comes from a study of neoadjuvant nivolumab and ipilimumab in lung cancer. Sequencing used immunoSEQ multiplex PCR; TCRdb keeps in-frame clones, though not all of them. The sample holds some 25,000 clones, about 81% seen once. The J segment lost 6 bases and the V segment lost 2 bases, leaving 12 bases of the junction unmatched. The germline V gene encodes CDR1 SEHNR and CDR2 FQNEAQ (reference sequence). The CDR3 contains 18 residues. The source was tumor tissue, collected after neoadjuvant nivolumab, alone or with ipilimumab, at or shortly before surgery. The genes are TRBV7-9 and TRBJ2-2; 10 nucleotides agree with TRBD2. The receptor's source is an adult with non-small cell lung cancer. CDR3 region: CASSLLYLAGEVPGELFF. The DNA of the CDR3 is TGTGCCAGCAGCTTACTATATCTAGCGGGAGAGGTCCCCGGGGAGCTGTTTTTT.